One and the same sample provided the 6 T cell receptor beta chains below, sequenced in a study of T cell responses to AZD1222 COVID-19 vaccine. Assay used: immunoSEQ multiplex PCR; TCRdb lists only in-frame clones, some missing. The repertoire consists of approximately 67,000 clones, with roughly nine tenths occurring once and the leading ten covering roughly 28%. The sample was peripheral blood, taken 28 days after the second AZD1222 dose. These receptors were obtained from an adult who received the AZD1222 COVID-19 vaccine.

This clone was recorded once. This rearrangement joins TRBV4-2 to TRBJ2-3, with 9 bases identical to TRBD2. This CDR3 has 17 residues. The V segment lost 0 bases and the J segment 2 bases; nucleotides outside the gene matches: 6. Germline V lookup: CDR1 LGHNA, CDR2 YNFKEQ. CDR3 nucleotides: TGTGCCAGCAGCCAAGATCTCAGCGGGGGGACCACAGATACGCAGTATTTT. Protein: CASSQDLSGGTTDTQYF.

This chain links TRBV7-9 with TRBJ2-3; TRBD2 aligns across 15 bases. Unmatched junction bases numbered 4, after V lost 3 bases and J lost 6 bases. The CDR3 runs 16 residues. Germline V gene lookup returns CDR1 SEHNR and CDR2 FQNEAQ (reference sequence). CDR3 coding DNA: TGTGCCAGCAGCTTCGCGGGGACTAGCGGGAGGGATACGCAGTATTTT. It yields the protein CASSFAGTSGRDTQYF. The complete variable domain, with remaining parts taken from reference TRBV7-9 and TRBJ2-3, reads DTGVSQNPRHKITKRGQNVTFRCDPISEHNRLYWYRQTLGQGPEFLTYFQNEAQLEKSRLLSDRFSAERPKGSFSTLEIQRTEQGDSAMYLCASSFAGTSGRDTQYFGPGTRLTVL.

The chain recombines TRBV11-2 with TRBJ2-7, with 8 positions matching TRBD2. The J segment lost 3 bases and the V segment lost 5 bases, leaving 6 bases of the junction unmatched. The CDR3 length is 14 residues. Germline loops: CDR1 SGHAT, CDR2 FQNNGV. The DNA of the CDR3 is TGTGCCAGCAGCCATAGCGGGACCTACTACGAGCAGTACTTC. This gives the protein CASSHSGTYYEQYF.

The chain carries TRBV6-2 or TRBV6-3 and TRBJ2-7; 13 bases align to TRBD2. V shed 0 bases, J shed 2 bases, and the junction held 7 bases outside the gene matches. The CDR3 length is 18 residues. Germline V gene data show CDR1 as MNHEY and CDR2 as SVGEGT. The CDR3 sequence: CASSYSRLAGGNTYEQYF. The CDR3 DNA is TGTGCCAGCAGTTACTCGCGACTAGCGGGAGGTAACACCTACGAGCAGTACTTC.

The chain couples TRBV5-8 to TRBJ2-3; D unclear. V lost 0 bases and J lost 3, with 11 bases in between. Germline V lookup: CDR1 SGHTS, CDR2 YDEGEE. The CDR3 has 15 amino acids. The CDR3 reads CASSLGLSSTDTQYF. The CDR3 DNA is TGTGCCAGCAGCTTGGGTCTCTCCTCTACAGATACGCAGTATTTT.

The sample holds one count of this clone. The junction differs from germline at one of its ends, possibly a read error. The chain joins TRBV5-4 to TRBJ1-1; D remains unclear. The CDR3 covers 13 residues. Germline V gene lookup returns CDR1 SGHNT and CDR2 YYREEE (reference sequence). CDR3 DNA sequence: TGTGCCAGCAGTTTGGGAGTGAACACTGAAGCTTTCTTT. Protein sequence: CASSLGVNTEAFF.